The 15 T cell receptor beta chains listed next were all sequenced from one sample in a study of cytomegalovirus exposure and HLA in healthy donors. Both 60 Vbeta primers and 13 Jbeta primers went into the PCR. Here immunoSEQ multiplex PCR was the method, and the copy in TCRdb shows in-frame clones only, minus some. The data hold about 180,000 clones, with approximately 80% observed a single time. The sequenced sample was PBMCs. The receptors derive from a boy younger than 10 in good health and CMV-seronegative.

The CDR3 loop is CASSPLRGSSYEQYV. The CDR3 nucleotides read TGTGCCAGCAGCCCACTTCGAGGGAGCTCCTACGAGCAGTACGTC. The V and J genes are TRBV5-6 and TRBJ2-7, with D maybe TRBD2 (5 bases). The ends were cut back, 4 bases at V and 0 bases at J, with 14 bases in the middle. The germline V gene encodes CDR1 SGHDT and CDR2 YYEEEE. The CDR3 covers 15 residues.

The J gene is TRBJ2-5, the V gene TRBV7-9; 8 bases are shared with TRBD2. The J call may be in error: the DNA end matches TRBJ2-7 better. The CDR3 spans 15 residues. The germline V gene has CDR1 SEHNR and CDR2 FQNEAQ (reference sequence). The CDR3 here is CASSLSSGLAPEQYF. The CDR3 nucleotides read TGTGCCAGCAGCTTAAGTAGTGGACTAGCCCCCGAGCAGTACTTC.

V is TRBV4-2 and J is TRBJ2-5; 9 positions match TRBD2. Near its end, the DNA agrees better with TRBJ2-7, so the J call may be wrong. Germline V lookup: CDR1 LGHNA, CDR2 YNFKEQ. The CDR3 is made up of 16 amino acids. CDR3 in DNA: TGTGCCAGCAGCCAAGATGGTGCGGGAGGGAACTACGAGCAGTACTTC. Its translation: CASSQDGAGGNYEQYF.

The genes are TRBV19 and TRBJ2-3, with D tentatively TRBD1 (6 bases). The CDR3 runs to 15 residues. V was cut by 1 base and J by 4 bases, with 12 bases left in between. Germline loops: CDR1 LNHDA, CDR2 SQIVND (reference sequence). In DNA, the CDR3 is TGTGCCAGTAGTATAGGCAGGGGATACCCAGATACGCAGTATTTT. This sequence encodes CASSIGRGYPDTQYF.

The chain recombines TRBV7-2 with TRBJ1-1; TRBD1 matches 9 bases. Per the germline V gene, CDR1 is SGHTA and CDR2 is FQGNSA. CDR3 length: 15 residues. The trim removed 1 base at V and 3 bases at J, leaving 3 bases unmatched. The CDR3 nucleotides are TGTGCCAGCAGCTTAGGAAGGACAGGGGACACTGAAGCTTTCTTT. Amino acid sequence: CASSLGRTGDTEAFF.

The rearrangement uses TRBV10-3 and TRBJ2-7, with D tentatively TRBD1 (5 bases). V was trimmed by 0 bases and J by 2 bases, leaving 11 bases between them. This CDR3 is 15 amino acids long. The germline CDR1 and CDR2 sequences are ENHRY and SYGVKD. The CDR3 region is CAISESNRSTYEQYV. The CDR3 nucleotides are TGTGCCATCAGTGAGTCGAACAGGAGTACCTACGAGCAGTACGTC.

The CDR3 coding sequence is TGTGCCAGCAGTTTGGACTCGTATCGAGCCAAAAACATTCAGTACTTC. Its protein product is CASSLDSYRAKNIQYF. The chain joins TRBV28 to TRBJ2-4; TRBD2 is a possible D gene (5 bases). The CDR3 covers 16 residues. The germline V gene has CDR1 MDHEN and CDR2 SYDVKM. Deletions cut 3 bases from V and 0 bases from J, with 12 bases between.

This clone was seen only once. The genes are TRBV11-2 and TRBJ2-2; 9 bases agree with TRBD1. The CDR3 length is 16 residues. J gave up 0 bases and V 5 bases, and 4 bases lay outside the gene matches. The germline gives CDR1 SGHAT, CDR2 FQNNGV. CDR3 DNA: TGTGCCAGCAGCCGTACAGGGGGCGCGAACACCGGGGAGCTGTTTTTT. The encoded protein is CASSRTGGANTGELFF.

The V call is TRBV6-5, the J call TRBJ2-2; 7 bases agree with TRBD1. The junction had 4 bases not matched to a gene; V was cut back by 5 bases and J by 4 bases. The CDR3 has 14 residues. Germline lookup yields CDR1 MNHEY and CDR2 SVGAGI. CDR3 in amino acids: CASSTGEFTGELFF. Written as DNA, the CDR3 is TGTGCCAGCAGTACAGGGGAGTTCACCGGGGAGCTGTTTTTT.

This clone was seen a single time. The V gene is TRBV6-5, the J gene TRBJ2-5, with 7 bases fitting TRBD1. The germline gives CDR1 MNHEY, CDR2 SVGAGI. Unmatched junction bases numbered 9, after V lost 0 bases and J lost 5 bases. CDR3 length: 16 residues. CDR3 bases: TGTGCCAGCAGTTACTCGGGACAGCTAGAGTTGGAGACCCAGTACTTC. Encoded protein: CASSYSGQLELETQYF.

The CDR3 protein is CASSLGRTNTEAFF. The DNA of the CDR3 is TGTGCCAGCAGCTTAGGCAGGACTAACACTGAAGCTTTCTTT. V and J are TRBV7-2 and TRBJ1-1; D is uncertain. The CDR3 runs 14 residues. Trimming took 1 base from V and 2 from J, leaving 8 bases between them. Germline V gene lookup returns CDR1 SGHTA and CDR2 FQGNSA.

The V call is TRBV29-1, the J call TRBJ2-2; 7 positions agree with TRBD1. CDR1 and CDR2 (germline): SQVTM, ANQGSEA. The CDR3 length is 13 residues. V dropped 7 bases and J dropped 1; count of bases not matched to a gene: 3. The CDR3 DNA follows: TGCAGCGCCTGGACAGGGAACACCGGGGAGCTGTTTTTT. Its protein is CSAWTGNTGELFF.

The chain employs TRBV19 and TRBJ1-1, with 11 bases that match TRBD1. The trim removed 4 bases at V and 1 base at J, leaving 8 bases unmatched. Germline V lookup: CDR1 LNHDA, CDR2 SQIVND (reference sequence). The CDR3 runs to 17 residues. In DNA form, the CDR3 reads TGTGCCAGTAGTAAAGGACAGGGGGCGGCTCGGAACACTGAAGCTTTCTTT. Translating gives CASSKGQGAARNTEAFF.

In this sample, this clone turned up a few times. The V call is TRBV29-1, the J call TRBJ1-1; tentative D call: TRBD1 (6 bases). Germline lookup yields CDR1 SQVTM and CDR2 ANQGSEA. V was trimmed by 6 bases and J by 5 bases, leaving 13 bases between them. The CDR3 runs to 12 residues. CDR3 nucleotides: TGCAGCGTCCTAGGGGGGGGAACTGAAGCTTTCTTT. It translates to CSVLGGGTEAFF.

This chain connects TRBV30 to TRBJ1-1; D is unresolved. Trimming left V 4 bases short and J 5 bases short, with 17 bases between. Germline V gene data show CDR1 as GTSNPN and CDR2 as SVGIG (reference sequence). The CDR3 is 14 residues long. The CDR3 loop reads CAWTKPLLRTEAFF. The CDR3 DNA reads TGTGCCTGGACCAAGCCACTCCTGAGGACTGAAGCTTTCTTT.